The clone carrying this TCR beta chain was seen many times. The antigen remains undetermined. This specimen comes from a study of T cells after posttransplantation cyclophosphamide. The trim removed 3 bases at V and 4 bases at J, leaving 6 bases unmatched. The length of the CDR3 is 17 residues. The germline V gene encodes CDR1 SGHNT and CDR2 YENEEA. Regarding the study as a whole: Donor-recipient repertoire similarity was low at 1-2 months, rising over year one.

Generated by immunoSEQ multiplex PCR, the TCRdb table keeps only in-frame clones and is missing some. Observed in the sample are 24,000 or so clones, none of them singletons. The chain carries TRBV11-3 and TRBJ2-1, with 13 nucleotides matching TRBD2. Sequenced material: PBMCs. The source of this sequence is a woman aged 50 to 60 in good health, CMV-negative, and a related stem cell transplant donor. The CDR3 sequence is CASSFSGTSGTYNEQFF. CDR3 nucleotide sequence: TGTGCCAGCAGCTTCTCCGGGACTAGCGGGACTTACAATGAGCAGTTCTTC.